These 9 T cell receptor beta chains were sequenced from one sample in a study of regulatory T cells in long-lasting Graves disease. Arm-PCR of CDR3 regions and iRepertoire HTBI primers were the basis on which TCR beta libraries were built. MiXCR, applied by TCRdb to the multiplex PCR reads, yields one record per CDR3 protein. Seen here are 350,000 to 500,000 distinct CDR3 sequences, around 20% observed once, and the top ten hold roughly an eighth. The time point here: persistent/refractory GD, antithyroid drugs over 5 years with positive TRAb. The TCR library was made from RNA extracted from PBMCs. The sample was peripheral blood mononuclear cells (PBMCs), taken when the disease was refractory, from a patient treated with antithyroid drugs. Receptors were obtained from a female donor with Graves disease.

In this sample, this clonotype turned up a few times. The chain joins TRBV7-8 to TRBJ2-5, with 8 bases aligning to TRBD2. This CDR3 has 16 amino acids. In germline, CDR1 is SGHVS, CDR2 FQNEAQ. Trimming cost V 5 bases and J 5 bases; bases outside gene matches: 13. Here the CDR3 reads CASSASPGLVPETQYF. The CDR3 region has the DNA TGTGCCAGCAGCGCCTCACCGGGACTAGTACCTGAGACCCAGTACTTC. Using reference TRBV7-8 and TRBJ2-5 for the parts outside the CDR3, the full variable domain is GAGVSQSPRYKVAKRGQDVALRCDPISGHVSLFWYQQALGQGPEFLTYFQNEAQLDKSGLPSDRFFAERPEGSVSTLKIQRTQQEDSAVYLCASSASPGLVPETQYFGPGTRLLVL.

The V gene is TRBV28, the J gene TRBJ2-7, with a weak D call TRBD1 (5 bases). Germline CDR1 reads MDHEN; CDR2 reads SYDVKM. V dropped 4 bases and J dropped 7 bases, with 17 bases sitting between them. The CDR3 contains 14 residues. The CDR3 sequence: CASSSPGNPKEQYF. The CDR3 DNA reads as TGTGCCAGCAGTTCCCCAGGGAACCCTAAAGAGCAGTACTTC.

This clonotype was seen ten or more times. The V call is TRBV28, the J call TRBJ2-2, with a tentative D call TRBD1 (7 bases). CDR3 length: 16 amino acids. The germline V and J ends were trimmed by 6 bases and 4 bases, with 18 bases remaining between them. Germline-derived CDR1 and CDR2 are MDHEN and SYDVKM. CDR3 nucleotide sequence: TGTGCCAGCAGGCGCAGGGGGGTCGAATCCACCGGGGAGCTGTTTTTT. This sequence encodes CASRRRGVESTGELFF.

At least ten counts were recorded for this clonotype. The rearrangement links TRBV28 to TRBJ2-7; no reliable D call. The length of the CDR3 is 15 residues. Trimming pared 4 bases from V and 3 bases from J, leaving 16 bases between. The germline CDR1 and CDR2 sequences are MDHEN and SYDVKM. The CDR3 DNA is TGTGCCAGCAGTTGGAACACCCAATCCTACTACGAGCAGTACTTC. As protein: CASSWNTQSYYEQYF. The variable domain in full, completed from reference TRBV28 and TRBJ2-7, reads DVKVTQSSRYLVKRTGEKVFLECVQDMDHENMFWYRQDPGLGLRLIYFSYDVKMKEKGDIPEGYSVSREKKERFSLILESASTNQTSMYLCASSWNTQSYYEQYFGPGTRLTVT.

The rearrangement joins TRBV12-5 to TRBJ2-1, with TRBD2 matching over 13 bases. J gave up 9 bases and V 6 bases, and 8 bases lay outside the gene matches. The CDR3 loop spans 15 amino acids. Per germline, CDR1 LGHNT and CDR2 FRNRAP. The CDR3 loop reads CASGPGLAGVSEQFF. As DNA, the CDR3 is TGTGCTAGTGGACCCGGACTAGCGGGAGTTAGTGAGCAGTTCTTC. Variable domain in full (rest from reference TRBV12-5 and TRBJ2-1): DARVTQTPRHKVTEMGQEVTMRCQPILGHNTVFWYRQTMMQGLELLAYFRNRAPLDDSGMPKDRFSAEMPDATLATLKIQPSEPRDSAVYFCASGPGLAGVSEQFFGPGTRLTVL.

Many counts were recorded for this clonotype. This rearrangement joins TRBV28 to TRBJ1-5, with TRBD1 matching over 7 bases. J lost 0 bases, V lost 5 bases, and 7 bases had no gene match. Germline V gene lookup returns CDR1 MDHEN and CDR2 SYDVKM. The CDR3 totals 16 residues. CDR3 residues: CASSPGQTYSNQPQHF. The DNA of the CDR3 is TGTGCCAGCAGTCCGGGACAGACTTATAGCAATCAGCCCCAGCATTTT.

V usage is TRBV27 and J usage is TRBJ2-7; 7 bases are shared with TRBD2. This CDR3 comprises 15 residues. V was clipped by 5 bases and J by 3 bases; unmatched bases: 10. CDR1 and CDR2 (germline): MNHEY, SMNVEV (reference sequence). The CDR3 bases are TGTGCCAGCAGTCCCCTTGACCGGGGGGTCTACGAGCAGTACTTC. Protein sequence: CASSPLDRGVYEQYF.

This clonotype was observed many times. This chain joins TRBV12-3 or TRBV12-4 and TRBJ1-5, with a weak D call TRBD1 (6 bases). V was shortened by 4 bases and J by 2 bases, with 12 bases between the two germline ends. The CDR3 spans 15 residues. This CDR3 reads CASSSAGEGNQPQHF. In nucleotides, the CDR3 is TGTGCCAGCAGTTCAGCAGGGGAAGGCAATCAGCCCCAGCATTTT.

The CDR3, as DNA: TGTGCCAGCAGTGGGTTAGCGGGAGGAAGCTCCTACGAGCAGTACTTC. Its translation: CASSGLAGGSSYEQYF. The chain couples TRBV6-1 to TRBJ2-7; 10 bases are a match to TRBD2. CDR3 length: 16 residues. Germline assignment: CDR1 MNHNS and CDR2 SASEGT. After removal of 4 bases from V and 0 bases from J, the junction contained 6 bases not matched to a gene.